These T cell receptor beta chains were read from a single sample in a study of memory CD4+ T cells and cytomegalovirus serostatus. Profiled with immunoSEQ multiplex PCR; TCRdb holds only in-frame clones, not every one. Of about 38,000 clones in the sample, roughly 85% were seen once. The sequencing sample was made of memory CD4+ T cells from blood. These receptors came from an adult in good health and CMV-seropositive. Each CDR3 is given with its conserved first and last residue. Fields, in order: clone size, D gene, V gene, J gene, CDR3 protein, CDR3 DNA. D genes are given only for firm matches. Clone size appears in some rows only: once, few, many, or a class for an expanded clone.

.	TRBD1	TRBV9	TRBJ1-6	CASSGSGQGNSPLHF	TGTGCCAGCAGCGGATCGGGACAGGGTAATTCACCCCTCCACTTT
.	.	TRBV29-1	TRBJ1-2	CSVVEQYYGYTF	TGCAGCGTTGTGGAACAGTACTATGGCTACACCTTC
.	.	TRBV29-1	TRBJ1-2	CSVAPADYGYTF	TGCAGCGTTGCCCCAGCTGACTATGGCTACACCTTC
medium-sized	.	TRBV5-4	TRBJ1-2	CASSLEGYGYTF	TGTGCCAGCAGCTTGGAAGGGTACGGCTACACCTTC
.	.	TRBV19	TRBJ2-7	CASSIGESYEQYF	TGTGCCAGTAGTATAGGGGAGTCCTACGAGCAGTACTTC
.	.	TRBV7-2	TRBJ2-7	CASSLVSGASYEQYF	TGTGCCAGCAGCTTAGTGAGCGGAGCCTCCTACGAGCAGTACTTC
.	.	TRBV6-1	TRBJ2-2	CASRGPGELFF	TGTGCCAGCAGAGGCCCCGGGGAGCTGTTTTTT
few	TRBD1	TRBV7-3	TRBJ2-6	CASSFGTGSVSGANVLTF	TGTGCCAGCAGCTTTGGGACAGGGAGTGTATCTGGGGCCAACGTCCTGACTTTC
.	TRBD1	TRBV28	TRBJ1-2	CASSLPTGGNWVYTF	TGTGCCAGCAGTTTACCAACAGGGGGCAATTGGGTCTACACCTTC
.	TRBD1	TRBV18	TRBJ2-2	CASSSTGGFSGELFF	TGTGCCAGCTCATCGACAGGGGGCTTTTCCGGGGAGCTGTTTTTT
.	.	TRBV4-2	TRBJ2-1	CASSQEGYYNEQFF	TGTGCCAGCAGCCAAGAAGGGTACTACAATGAGCAGTTCTTC
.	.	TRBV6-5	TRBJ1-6	CASSLTGSRGSPLHF	TGTGCCAGCAGTCTAACCGGGTCCAGAGGTTCACCCCTCCACTTT
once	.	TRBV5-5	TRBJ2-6	CASSFLLSGANVLTF	TGTGCCAGCAGCTTTTTGCTCTCTGGGGCCAACGTCCTGACTTTC
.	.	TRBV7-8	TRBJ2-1	CASSHERFAIEQFF	TGTGCCAGCAGCCACGAACGATTTGCTATTGAGCAGTTCTTC
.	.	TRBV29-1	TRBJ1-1	CSVLYPRYTEAFF	TGCAGCGTCCTCTACCCCAGGTACACTGAAGCTTTCTTT
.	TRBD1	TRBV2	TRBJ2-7	CASSEGTGISEQYF	TGTGCCAGCAGTGAAGGGACAGGGATTAGCGAGCAGTACTTC
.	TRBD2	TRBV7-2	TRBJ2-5	CASSLVLAGVWETQYF	TGTGCCAGCAGCTTAGTCCTAGCGGGAGTATGGGAGACCCAGTACTTC
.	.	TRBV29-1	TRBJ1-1	CSVVPRGFF	TGCAGCGTTGTACCGCGCGGTTTCTTT
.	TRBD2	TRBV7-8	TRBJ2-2	CASSLALAGGELFF	TGTGCCAGCAGCTTAGCGCTAGCGGGCGGGGAGCTGTTTTTT
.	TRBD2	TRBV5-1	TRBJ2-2	CASRSPGTSTRELFF	TGCGCCAGCAGGTCCCCCGGGACTAGCACCAGGGAGCTGTTTTTT
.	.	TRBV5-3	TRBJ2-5	CARSLSFEYRETQYF	TGTGCCAGAAGCTTGAGTTTTGAGTACCGAGAGACCCAGTACTTC
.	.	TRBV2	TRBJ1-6	CARDKSGQGSPLHF	TGTGCCAGAGACAAGAGCGGTCAGGGTTCACCCCTCCACTTT
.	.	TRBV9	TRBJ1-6	CASSSQGENSPLHF	TGTGCCAGCAGCTCACAGGGTGAGAATTCACCCCTCCACTTT
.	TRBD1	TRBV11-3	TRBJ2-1	CASSVQGNEQFF	TGTGCCAGCAGCGTACAGGGGAATGAGCAGTTCTTC
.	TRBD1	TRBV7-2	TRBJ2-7	CASSLDRTRGSYEQYF	TGTGCCAGCAGCTTAGATAGGACCAGGGGGTCCTACGAGCAGTACTTC
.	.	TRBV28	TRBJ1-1	CASSLFGPAKGQAFF	TGTGCCAGCAGTTTATTTGGCCCGGCGAAAGGCCAAGCTTTCTTT
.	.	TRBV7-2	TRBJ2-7	CASSLGTAAYEQYF	TGTGCCAGCAGCTTAGGTACAGCGGCCTACGAGCAGTACTTC
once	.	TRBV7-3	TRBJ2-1	CASSLGSSEYNEQFF	TGTGCCAGCAGCTTAGGTTCTAGCGAGTACAATGAGCAGTTCTTC
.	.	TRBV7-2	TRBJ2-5	CASSLAYGVGTQYF	TGTGCCAGCAGCTTAGCATACGGGGTAGGGACCCAGTACTTC
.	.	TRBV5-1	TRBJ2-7	CASSPRGFYEQYF	TGCGCCAGCAGCCCCAGAGGTTTCTACGAGCAGTACTTC
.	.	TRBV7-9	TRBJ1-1	CASSPRSTDYTEAFF	TGTGCCAGCAGCCCCCGATCCACAGATTACACTGAAGCTTTCTTT
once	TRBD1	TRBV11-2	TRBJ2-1	CASSLNWDRGNEQFF	TGTGCCAGCAGCCTAAACTGGGACAGGGGTAATGAGCAGTTCTTC
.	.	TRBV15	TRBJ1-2	CATSRDSGDRYGYTF	TGTGCCACCAGCAGAGATAGCGGCGACAGGTATGGCTACACCTTC
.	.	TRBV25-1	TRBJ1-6	CASSEGPGRGNSPLHF	TGTGCCAGCAGTGAAGGTCCGGGTCGCGGTAATTCACCCCTCCACTTT
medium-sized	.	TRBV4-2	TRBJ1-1	CASSQTVEQDQAFF	TGTGCCAGCAGCCAGACTGTGGAGCAGGACCAAGCTTTCTTT
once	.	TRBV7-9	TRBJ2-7	CASSFGRGKYEQYF	TGTGCCAGCAGCTTCGGCCGGGGAAAGTACGAGCAGTACTTC
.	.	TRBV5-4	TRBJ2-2	CASSPGHSSTGELFF	TGTGCCAGCAGCCCGGGACACTCGAGCACCGGGGAGCTGTTTTTT